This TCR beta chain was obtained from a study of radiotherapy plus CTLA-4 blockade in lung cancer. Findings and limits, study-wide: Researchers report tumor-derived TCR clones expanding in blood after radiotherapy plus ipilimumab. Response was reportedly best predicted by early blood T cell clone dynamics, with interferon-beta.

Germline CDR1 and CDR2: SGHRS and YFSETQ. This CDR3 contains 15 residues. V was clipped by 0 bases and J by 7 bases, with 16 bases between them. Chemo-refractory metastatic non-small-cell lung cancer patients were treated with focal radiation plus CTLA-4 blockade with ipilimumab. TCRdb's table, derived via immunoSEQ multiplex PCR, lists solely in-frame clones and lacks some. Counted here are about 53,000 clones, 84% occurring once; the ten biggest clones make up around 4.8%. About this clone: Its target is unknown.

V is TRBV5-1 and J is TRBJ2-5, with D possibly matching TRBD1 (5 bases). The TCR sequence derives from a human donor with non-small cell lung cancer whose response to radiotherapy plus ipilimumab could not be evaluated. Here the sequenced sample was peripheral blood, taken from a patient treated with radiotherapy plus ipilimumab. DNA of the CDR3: TGCGCCAGCAGCTTGGTACCGGACACCACGGGGACCCAGTACTTC. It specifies CASSLVPDTTGTQYF.